The text below deals with one TCR beta chain. Its antigen is still unknown. Base qualities are not provided; no much larger clone lies one nucleotide away. There are 16 amino acids in the CDR3, from cysteine to phenylalanine inclusive. The CDR3 DNA has 48 bases and is translated from base 1. V trim: 0 bases; J trim: 5 bases; unmatched bases: 3. CDR1 SGHKS and CDR2 YYEKEE are derived from the germline V gene (reference sequence). The time point tag for this specimen amounts to: cells obtained before transplantation from donor or recipient. CD3+CD4+ and CD3+CD8+ populations were FACS-sorted from unstimulated pre-transplant donor and recipient cells taken from spleen or lymph nodes. Preparation of the library involved the immunoSEQ multiplex PCR assay. For most patients, genomic DNA was isolated with the Qiagen DNeasy Blood and Tissue Kit and shipped frozen to Adaptive Biotechnologies for TCR sequencing. Adaptive Biotechnologies carried out high-throughput TCR-beta CDR3 sequencing of genomic DNA for most patients. The original methods were these. TCR sequencing data were retrieved from Adaptive's ImmunoSEQ software for roughly 20 patients, whereas a few other patients were processed with MiXCR and VDJtools. CD4 versus CD8 sorting errors were corrected by removing sequences found in both subsets at a frequency ratio below 5:1. CDR3 nucleotide sequences shared between donor and recipient were removed because their origin could not be assigned. To be classed as alloreactive, a clone needed at least 2-fold expansion over unstimulated cells and a minimum CFSE-low frequency of 0.002% (template counts) or 0.001% (read counts). A clone was considered mappable if detected in the sequenced pre-transplant spleen, lymph node, or MLR CFSE-low populations of the donor or recipient. Cumulative frequency of alloreactive clones was calculated as a percentage of all sequences weighted by copy number. TCRdb retrieved this table from immuneACCESS and kept in-frame rearrangements only. Not all clones are present; in checked studies, unresolved V genes account for under half, and no reason is known for the remainder. V, J and clone size reflect that table, while D and trimming were determined from the DNA. For this sample the table gives about 88,000 clones, of which approximately 94% were detected only once. 0.15% to 0.2% of the sample comes from the top ten.

These data are taken from a study of graft-versus-host responses after intestinal transplantation (dated by TCRdb to the early 2020s). General notes on the study: The transplants that recipients received were multivisceral, liver-intestinal, or isolated intestinal. All recipients received anti-thymocyte globulin induction followed by maintenance tacrolimus and steroids for roughly 3 years. After intestinal transplantation, graft-versus-host and host-versus-graft alloreactive T cell clones were followed in the graft, circulation and bone marrow using bulk TCR-beta CDR3 sequencing. Alloreactive clones were identified by sequencing pre-transplant mixed lymphocyte reaction products and comparing these products with unstimulated pre-transplant donor and recipient T cells. A cohort of 24 intestinal transplant recipients, including one retransplant, was enrolled, and a few patients lacking pretransplant specimens were excluded. Donor T cell macrochimerism was defined as a peak of at least 4% donor T cells among recipient peripheral blood mononuclear cells. Instead of going to the commercial service, samples from a few later patients were sequenced in-house on an Illumina MiSeq and processed with MiXCR. Overall study outcomes, separate from this receptor: Peak levels of circulating GvH clones were associated with declines in HvG clones early after transplant. GvH clones were detected in recipient bone marrow, and some appeared earlier in ileal mucosa or blood, consistent with an intestinal mucosal origin. The relatively low number and heterogeneity of intestinal transplant patients limited the conclusions. High GvH to HvG T cell clonal ratios were observed in the allografts of patients with donor T cell macrochimerism.

The material was unstimulated CD4+ T cells sorted from spleen or lymph node cells, obtained before transplant. This clonotype was sampled from a human donor who was the organ donor for an intestinal transplant. This chain is built from TRBV5-5 and TRBJ2-2, and TRBD2 aligns with 11 junction nucleotides. The CDR3 sequence is CASSLELAGVTGELFF. The sequenced DNA is TGTGCCAGCAGCTTGGAACTAGCGGGAGTTACCGGGGAGCTGTTTTTT.